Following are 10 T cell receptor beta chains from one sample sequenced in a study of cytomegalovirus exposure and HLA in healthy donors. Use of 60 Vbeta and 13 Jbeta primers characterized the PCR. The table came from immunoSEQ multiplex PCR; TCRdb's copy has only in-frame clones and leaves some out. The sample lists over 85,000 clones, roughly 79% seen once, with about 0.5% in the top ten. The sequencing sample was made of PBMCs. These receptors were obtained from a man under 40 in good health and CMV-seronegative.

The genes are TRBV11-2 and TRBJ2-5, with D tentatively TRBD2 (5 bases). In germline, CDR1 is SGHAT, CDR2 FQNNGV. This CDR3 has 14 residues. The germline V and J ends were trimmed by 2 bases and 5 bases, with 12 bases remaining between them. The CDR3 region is CASSLTRGGETQYF. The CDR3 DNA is TGTGCCAGCAGCTTAACCCGGGGTGGGGAGACCCAGTACTTC.

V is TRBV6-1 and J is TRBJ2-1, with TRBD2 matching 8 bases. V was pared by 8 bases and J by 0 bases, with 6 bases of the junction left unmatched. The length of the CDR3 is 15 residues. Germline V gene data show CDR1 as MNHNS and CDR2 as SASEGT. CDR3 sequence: CASHSSGSSYNEQFF. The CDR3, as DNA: TGTGCCAGCCACTCCAGCGGGAGCTCCTACAATGAGCAGTTCTTC.

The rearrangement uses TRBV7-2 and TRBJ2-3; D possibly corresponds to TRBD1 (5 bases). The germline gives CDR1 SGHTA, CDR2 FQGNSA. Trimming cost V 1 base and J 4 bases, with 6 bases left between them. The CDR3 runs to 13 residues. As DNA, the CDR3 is TGTGCCAGCAGCTTAGGGACACCAGATACGCAGTATTTT. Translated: CASSLGTPDTQYF.

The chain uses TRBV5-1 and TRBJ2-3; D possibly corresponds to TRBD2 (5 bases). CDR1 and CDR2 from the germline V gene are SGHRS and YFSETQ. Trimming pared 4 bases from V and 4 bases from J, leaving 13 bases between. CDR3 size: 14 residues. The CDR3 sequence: CASSPNSGADTQYF. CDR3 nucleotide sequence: TGCGCCAGCAGCCCTAATTCCGGGGCAGATACGCAGTATTTT.

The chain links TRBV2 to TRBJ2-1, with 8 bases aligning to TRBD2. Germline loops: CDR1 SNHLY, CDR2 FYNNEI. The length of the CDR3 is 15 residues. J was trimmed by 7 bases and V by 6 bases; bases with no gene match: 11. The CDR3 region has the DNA TGTGCCAGCAGAGTCCTCAGCGGGAGCTTGAATGAGCAGTTCTTC. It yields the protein CASRVLSGSLNEQFF.

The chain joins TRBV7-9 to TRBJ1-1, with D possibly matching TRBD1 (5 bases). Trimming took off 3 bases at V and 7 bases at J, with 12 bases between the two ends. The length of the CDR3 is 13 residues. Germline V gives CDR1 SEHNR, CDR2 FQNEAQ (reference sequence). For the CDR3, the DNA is TGTGCCAGCAGCTTGATGGGGGGAGTTGAAGCTTTCTTT. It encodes CASSLMGGVEAFF.

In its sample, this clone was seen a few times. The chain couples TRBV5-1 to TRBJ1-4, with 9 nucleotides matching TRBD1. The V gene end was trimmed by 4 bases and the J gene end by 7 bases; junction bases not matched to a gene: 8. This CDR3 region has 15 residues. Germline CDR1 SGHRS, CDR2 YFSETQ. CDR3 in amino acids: CASSAGTGSLEKLFF. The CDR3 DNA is TGCGCCAGCAGCGCCGGGACAGGGAGCCTTGAAAAACTGTTTTTT.

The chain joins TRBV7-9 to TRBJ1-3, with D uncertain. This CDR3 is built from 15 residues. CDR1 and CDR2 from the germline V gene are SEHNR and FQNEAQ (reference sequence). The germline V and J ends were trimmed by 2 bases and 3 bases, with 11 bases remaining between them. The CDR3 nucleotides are TGTGCCAGCAGCTTAAGCGGCGGCTTTGGAAACACCATATATTTT. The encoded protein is CASSLSGGFGNTIYF.

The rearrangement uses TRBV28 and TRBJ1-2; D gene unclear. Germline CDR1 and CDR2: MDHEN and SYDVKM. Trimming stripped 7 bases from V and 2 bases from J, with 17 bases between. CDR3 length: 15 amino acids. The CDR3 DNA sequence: TGTGCCAGCACTCCCGGAGGGTATCCAAACTATGGCTACACCTTC. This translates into CASTPGGYPNYGYTF.

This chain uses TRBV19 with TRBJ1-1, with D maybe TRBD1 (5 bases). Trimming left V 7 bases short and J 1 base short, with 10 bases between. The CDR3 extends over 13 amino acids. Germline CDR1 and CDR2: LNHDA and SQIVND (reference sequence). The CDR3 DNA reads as TGTGCCAGTACCAACCAGGGGAACACTGAAGCTTTCTTT. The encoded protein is CASTNQGNTEAFF. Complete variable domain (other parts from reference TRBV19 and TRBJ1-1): DGGITQSPKYLFRKEGQNVTLSCEQNLNHDAMYWYRQDPGQGLRLIYYSQIVNDFQKGDIAEGYSVSREKKESFPLTVTSAQKNPTAFYLCASTNQGNTEAFFGQGTRLTVV.